Detailed here is one T cell receptor (beta chain). Its antigen is still unknown. The CDR3 spans 14 residues. V shed 7 bases and J 1 base; nucleotides not matched to a gene: 4. Germline V gene lookup returns CDR1 MNHEY and CDR2 SVGAGI. This sample is drawn from a study of graft-versus-host responses after intestinal transplantation. Study at large: The transplants performed in recipients were multivisceral, liver-intestinal, or isolated intestinal.

Sequenced by immunoSEQ multiplex PCR; TCRdb stores in-frame clones only, minus some. The profile shows 100,000 to 140,000 clones, around 90% of them singletons. This TCR was sampled from a human donor who was the organ donor for an intestinal transplant. Sequencing was performed on unstimulated CD4+ T cells sorted from spleen or lymph node cells, taken before transplant. The chain has TRBV6-5 and TRBJ1-1; 9 bases match TRBD1. CDR3 protein: CASTRTGANTEAFF. CDR3 nucleotide sequence: TGTGCCAGCACTCGGACAGGGGCGAACACTGAAGCTTTCTTT.